This is a list of T cell receptor beta chains from one sample in a study of blood T cell repertoires in COVID-19. Assay: immunoSEQ multiplex PCR; the TCRdb copy retains only in-frame clones and omits some. The profile shows about 18,000 clones, about four fifths of them singletons. Sequencing was performed on peripheral blood. The receptors were gathered from a man older than 75 with acute or convalescent COVID-19. CDR3s include the opening cysteine and the closing phenylalanine or tryptophan. D genes are given only for firm matches. Not every row has a clone size; where given, it reads once, few, many or a size class.

TRBJ1-3,TRBD1,15,NA,TRBV18,TGTGCCAGCTCACCGACAGGGGGCGCAAGAAACACCATATATTTT,CASSPTGGARNTIYF
TRBJ2-1,TRBD2,15,NA,TRBV6-5,TGTGCCAGCAGCAGGAGCGGGGGCCAGAGCAATGAGCAGTTCTTC,CASSRSGGQSNEQFF
TRBJ2-3,TRBD1,15,NA,TRBV6-2/TRBV6-3,TGTGCCAGCAGCCGTCAGACAGGGGGGCCAGATACGCAGTATTTT,CASSRQTGGPDTQYF
TRBJ1-3,NA,14,NA,TRBV5-1,TGCGCCAGCAGTGCGGGGGGTCCTGGAAACACCATATATTTT,CASSAGGPGNTIYF
TRBJ2-7,NA,14,few,TRBV25-1,TGTGCCAGCAGTGATCGAACACTAGGCTACGAGCAGTACTTC,CASSDRTLGYEQYF
TRBJ1-1,TRBD1,15,NA,TRBV29-1,TGCAGCGTTGACGGGACAGGGGGCCTGAACACTGAAGCTTTCTTT,CSVDGTGGLNTEAFF
TRBJ1-5,TRBD1,13,NA,TRBV28,TGTGCCAGCAACGACAGGGGCAATCAGCCCCAGCATTTT,CASNDRGNQPQHF
TRBJ2-5,TRBD2,13,NA,TRBV11-3,TGTGCCAGCAGCTTAGTATCGGGGGGGACCCAGTACTTC,CASSLVSGGTQYF
TRBJ2-1,TRBD2,16,NA,TRBV7-2,TGTGCCAGCAGGGGAGGGGGGACTAGCGGATACAATGAGCAGTTCTTC,CASRGGGTSGYNEQFF
TRBJ2-3,TRBD1,15,NA,TRBV5-4,TGTGCCAGCAGCAGGCGGGACAGGGTGGCAGATACGCAGTATTTT,CASSRRDRVADTQYF
TRBJ2-5,TRBD2,14,NA,TRBV5-1,TGCGCCAGCAGCTTGACTAGCGGACAAGAGACCCAGTACTTC,CASSLTSGQETQYF
TRBJ1-4,TRBD1,19,NA,TRBV27,TGTGCCAGCAGTTTTAGGCCCCTCCTGGGGACAGGGATTCTTGAAAAACTGTTTTTT,CASSFRPLLGTGILEKLFF
TRBJ1-2,TRBD1,12,NA,TRBV29-1,TGCAGCGTGGCTACAGGGGAGTATGGCTACACCTTC,CSVATGEYGYTF
TRBJ2-3,NA,15,NA,TRBV2,TGTGCCAGCTATAGGGGGTTGTTTAGCACAGATACGCAGTATTTT,CASYRGLFSTDTQYF
TRBJ2-7,TRBD2,15,NA,TRBV3-1/TRBV3-2,TGTGCCAGCAGCCCCCTCGCGGGGGGTCTCTACGAGCAGTACTTC,CASSPLAGGLYEQYF
TRBJ2-7,TRBD1,14,NA,TRBV19,TGTGCCAGTAGCCCCCAGACAGGGTCCTACGAGCAGTACTTC,CASSPQTGSYEQYF
TRBJ1-1,NA,13,NA,TRBV7-3,TGTGCCAGCAGCGCCATGCAGGGAACTGAAGCTTTCTTT,CASSAMQGTEAFF
TRBJ2-2,NA,15,NA,TRBV3-1/TRBV3-2,TGTGCCAGCAGCCAAGATCAACTAGTTGGCGGGGAGCTGTTTTTT,CASSQDQLVGGELFF
TRBJ2-5,NA,13,once,TRBV7-2,TGTGCCAGCAGCTTAGCGGTTCGGGAGACCCAGTACTTC,CASSLAVRETQYF
TRBJ1-5,NA,14,once,TRBV24-1,TGTGCCACCTCTGACAGTTATAGCAATCAGCCCCAGCATTTT,CATSDSYSNQPQHF
TRBJ2-3,NA,13,NA,TRBV6-6,TGTGCCAGCAGTCTTCCAGGGTCGGATACGCAGTATTTT,CASSLPGSDTQYF
TRBJ2-3,TRBD2,15,NA,TRBV2,TGTGCCAGCAGTAAACTAGCGATCCCAGCAGATACGCAGTATTTT,CASSKLAIPADTQYF
TRBJ1-3,TRBD1,15,few,TRBV6-5,TGTGCCAGCAGATCCGGGACAGGGGCTGGAAACACCATATATTTT,CASRSGTGAGNTIYF
TRBJ2-1,TRBD2,15,once,TRBV6-5,TGTGCCAGCAGTCTTAGCGGGGCTTACTACAATGAGCAGTTCTTC,CASSLSGAYYNEQFF
TRBJ2-1,TRBD1,16,NA,TRBV14,TGTGCCAGCAGACTCGGACAGGGGGCGGGTTACAATGAGCAGTTCTTC,CASRLGQGAGYNEQFF
TRBJ1-5,NA,15,NA,TRBV6-5,TGTGCCAGCATGGTGCAGGGGTCGAGCAATCAGCCCCAGCATTTT,CASMVQGSSNQPQHF
TRBJ2-5,NA,12,NA,TRBV2,TGTGCCTGCCAGGCTGCTCAAGAGACCCAGTACTTC,CACQAAQETQYF
TRBJ2-1,TRBD2,16,NA,TRBV5-5,TGTGCCAGCAGCCCCCAAGGACTAGCGGGGAATAATGAGCAGTTCTTC,CASSPQGLAGNNEQFF
TRBJ2-1,TRBD2,14,NA,TRBV6-5,TGTGCCAGCAGTTCTGTCGGGAGGGAGACTGAGCAGTTCTTC,CASSSVGRETEQFF
TRBJ2-4,TRBD1,14,few,TRBV5-6,TGTGCCAGCAGCACGCGGGACAGGGTCCTAATTCAGTACTTC,CASSTRDRVLIQYF
TRBJ1-5,NA,15,few,TRBV9,TGTGCCAGCAGCGTAGGAAGGGGCAACAATCAGCCCCAGCATTTT,CASSVGRGNNQPQHF
TRBJ1-4,TRBD1,15,NA,TRBV19,TGTGCCAGTACCTCCTTCGGGACAGATAATGAAAAACTGTTTTTT,CASTSFGTDNEKLFF
TRBJ2-2,NA,17,NA,TRBV14,TGTGCCAGCAGCCAAGCCGTACAGAGTGCGAACACCGGGGAGCTGTTTTTT,CASSQAVQSANTGELFF
TRBJ2-5,NA,14,NA,TRBV19,TGTGCCAGTAGCCCCAGGGCGACACGAGAGACCCAGTACTTC,CASSPRATRETQYF
TRBJ2-1,TRBD1,13,NA,TRBV6-5,TGTGCCAGCAGGGATCTTACCGGGACAGGGCAGTTCTTC,CASRDLTGTGQFF
TRBJ1-1,NA,17,few,TRBV19,TGTGCCAGTAGTAAAACAGGGAAACTGCCGGGGAACACTGAAGCTTTCTTT,CASSKTGKLPGNTEAFF
TRBJ1-5,NA,16,NA,TRBV5-6,TGTGCCAGCAGCATTCGGGGAGAAATTGGTAATCAGCCCCAGCATTTT,CASSIRGEIGNQPQHF
TRBJ1-6,NA,17,medium-sized,TRBV6-1,TGTGCCAGCAGTGAAGCCCTTGCCGGCAGGGATGACTCACCCCTCCACTTT,CASSEALAGRDDSPLHF
TRBJ1-1,TRBD1,13,NA,TRBV2,TGTGCCAGCAGTCGGGACAGGGAGAGTGAAGCTTTCTTT,CASSRDRESEAFF
TRBJ2-1,TRBD1,16,NA,TRBV7-8,TGTGCCAGCAGCTTAGGGGGACAGGGGTTGGGCAATGAGCAGTTCTTC,CASSLGGQGLGNEQFF
TRBJ2-2,NA,15,NA,TRBV19,TGTGCCAGTAGTCTCTGGAGGGCGAACACCGGGGAGCTGTTTTTT,CASSLWRANTGELFF
TRBJ1-1,NA,14,NA,TRBV5-1,TGCGCCAGCACCCTCTATCCAGGGAACACTGAAGCTTTCTTT,CASTLYPGNTEAFF